One sample yielded the 16 T cell receptor beta chains listed below, sequenced in a study of PD-1 blockade in mismatch repair-deficient tumors. TCRdb's copy holds only in-frame clones and misses some; the assay was immunoSEQ multiplex PCR. The sample includes approximately 80,000 clones, approximately 81% of them seen just once. This sample comprised peripheral blood, obtained 44 weeks after starting pembrolizumab. Receptor source: an adult with mismatch repair-deficient cancer.

J is TRBJ2-7 and V is TRBV5-1; TRBD1 is a possible D gene (5 bases). Germline lookup yields CDR1 SGHRS and CDR2 YFSETQ. V lost 2 bases, J lost 1 base, and 10 bases lay in between. This CDR3 spans 14 amino acids. CDR3 residues: CASSLQTGSYEQYF. The CDR3 nucleotides read TGCGCCAGCAGCTTACAAACAGGATCCTACGAGCAGTACTTC. Full variable domain (missing parts from reference TRBV5-1 and TRBJ2-7): KAGVTQTPRYLIKTRGQQVTLSCSPISGHRSVSWYQQTPGQGLQFLFEYFSETQRNKGNFPGRFSGRQFSNSRSEMNVSTLELGDSALYLCASSLQTGSYEQYFGPGTRLTVT.

This clone has just a few counts. A clone one base away is much larger, so this may be a read error. The rearrangement uses TRBV7-9 and TRBJ2-7, with a tentative D call TRBD2 (5 bases). The germline gives CDR1 SEHNR, CDR2 FQNEAQ (reference sequence). With 3 bases removed from V and 3 bases from J, the gap between germline ends came to 6 bases. This CDR3 is built from 12 residues. The CDR3, as DNA: TGTGCCAGCAGCTTCGACTACTACGAGCAGTACTTC. Translating gives CASSFDYYEQYF.

V and J are TRBV6-5 and TRBJ2-1, with 9 bases fitting TRBD2. Trimming took 2 bases from V and 2 from J; bases not matched to a gene: 1. The CDR3 spans 15 residues. Germline V gene data show CDR1 as MNHEY and CDR2 as SVGAGI. In DNA, the CDR3 is TGTGCCAGCAGTTACGGCGGGGGGGCCTACAATGAGCAGTTCTTC. Its translation: CASSYGGGAYNEQFF.

The J gene is TRBJ1-3, the V gene TRBV7-9; D is perhaps TRBD1 (5 bases). Germline V gives CDR1 SEHNR, CDR2 FQNEAQ (reference sequence). V was trimmed by 1 base and J by 4 bases, leaving 14 bases between them. This CDR3 comprises 16 residues. This chain's CDR3 is CASSLVSGRSGNTIYF. The CDR3 DNA reads TGTGCCAGCAGCTTAGTTTCGGGGCGGTCCGGAAACACCATATATTTT.

The CDR3 coding sequence is TGCGCCAGCAGCCAAGATTTCCAGCTCAATCAGCCCCAGCATTTT. It is translated as CASSQDFQLNQPQHF. The rearrangement links TRBV4-3 to TRBJ1-5; unclear D gene. Trimming took off 0 bases at V and 3 bases at J, with 9 bases between the two ends. The CDR3 sequence is 15 residues long. The germline V gene has CDR1 LGHNA and CDR2 YSLEER.

The CDR3 DNA reads as TGTGCCAGCAGCTTAGTATCTGCGGGAGGTGGAGATACGCAGTATTTT. Translating it yields CASSLVSAGGGDTQYF. V and J are TRBV11-2 and TRBJ2-3; 8 nucleotides match TRBD2. CDR3 size: 16 residues. From germline, CDR1 is SGHAT and CDR2 FQNNGV. Trimming cost V 1 base and J 5 bases; bases outside gene matches: 8.

The V gene is TRBV6-5, the J gene TRBJ1-2; possibly TRBD1 for D (5 bases). Germline-derived CDR1 and CDR2 are MNHEY and SVGAGI. V was pared by 6 bases and J by 5 bases, with 16 bases between. The CDR3 has 14 residues. CDR3 DNA: TGTGCCAGCAGCCTCCGGGGCCCCACGTATGGCTACACCTTC. Its translation is CASSLRGPTYGYTF.

This clone was recorded only once. The rearrangement uses TRBV7-9 and TRBJ2-1, with D unresolved. This CDR3 spans 15 amino acids. The V gene's germline CDR1 is SEHNR and CDR2 FQNEAQ (reference sequence). With 1 base removed from V and 1 base from J, the gap between germline ends came to 8 bases. CDR3 protein: CASSLDWGSYNEQFF. In DNA form, the CDR3 reads TGTGCCAGCAGCTTAGATTGGGGTTCCTACAATGAGCAGTTCTTC.

V usage is TRBV9 and J usage is TRBJ2-5, with D perhaps matching TRBD1 (7 bases). Trimming took off 3 bases at V and 1 base at J, with 16 bases between the two ends. The CDR3 length is 16 residues. From germline, CDR1 is SGDLS and CDR2 YYNGEE. CDR3 amino acids: CASSAGPGGGQETQYF. The DNA for the CDR3 is TGTGCCAGCAGCGCCGGGCCAGGGGGAGGCCAAGAGACCCAGTACTTC.

This clone was observed a few times. The CDR3 bases are TGTGCCAGCAGCCAACAGGGCACCTTATTCCTCACCTTC. As protein: CASSQQGTLFLTF. This chain links TRBV4-2 with TRBJ1-2; tentative D call: TRBD1 (5 bases). Germline V gene sequence: CDR1 LGHNA, CDR2 YNFKEQ. The CDR3 sequence is 13 residues long. The V end lost 2 bases, the J end lost 13 bases, and 17 bases lay between the germline ends.

V is TRBV6-5 and J is TRBJ2-7, with unresolved D. The CDR3 consists of 15 residues. The germline CDR1 and CDR2 sequences are MNHEY and SVGAGI. The V end lost 6 bases, the J end lost 2 bases, and 17 bases lay between the germline ends. CDR3 bases: TGTGCCAGCAGCGCCTTCACAAAAACCCCCTACGAGCAGTACTTC. Translation gives CASSAFTKTPYEQYF.

In this sample, this clone turned up a few times. The chain carries TRBV5-1 and TRBJ1-4; no clear D gene. The length of the CDR3 is 16 residues. Germline CDR1 is SGHRS and CDR2 is YFSETQ. V was trimmed by 4 bases and J by 0 bases, leaving 13 bases between them. CDR3 residues: CASSPSETATNEKLFF. The CDR3 DNA follows: TGCGCCAGCAGCCCCTCTGAGACCGCAACTAATGAAAAACTGTTTTTT.

The V gene is TRBV7-9, the J gene TRBJ2-3; D gene uncertain. Germline V gene sequence: CDR1 SEHNR, CDR2 FQNEAQ (reference sequence). CDR3 length equals 13 residues. V lost 3 bases and J 4 bases, leaving 8 bases between the germline ends. The CDR3 nucleotides are TGTGCCAGCAGCTTCCCACCCCCAGATACGCAGTATTTT. It is translated as CASSFPPPDTQYF.

The chain couples TRBV6-6 to TRBJ1-2; D might be TRBD1 (5 bases). Per the germline V gene, CDR1 is MNHNY and CDR2 is SVGAGI (reference sequence). The CDR3 sequence is 12 residues long. V lost 5 bases to trimming and J lost 8 bases, with 12 bases between them. CDR3: CASSRPGGGYTF. The CDR3 DNA sequence: TGTGCCAGCAGTAGACCCGGGGGGGGCTACACCTTC.

This rearrangement joins TRBV4-2 to TRBJ2-1; 8 nucleotides align to TRBD2. Germline values: CDR1 LGHNA, CDR2 YNFKEQ. CDR3 length equals 14 residues. V lost 5 bases to trimming and J lost 6 bases; unmatched junction nucleotides: 6. The CDR3: CASSSTGTSNEQFF. CDR3 bases: TGTGCCAGCAGCTCCACCGGGACTAGCAATGAGCAGTTCTTC.

This chain connects TRBV29-1 to TRBJ2-4; D unresolved. Germline CDR1 and CDR2: SQVTM and ANQGSEA. Trimming pared 7 bases from V and 3 bases from J, leaving 13 bases between. This CDR3 is 13 amino acids long. The CDR3 loop is CSAAAGFKNIQYF. CDR3 nucleotide sequence: TGCAGCGCCGCAGCAGGATTCAAAAACATTCAGTACTTC.